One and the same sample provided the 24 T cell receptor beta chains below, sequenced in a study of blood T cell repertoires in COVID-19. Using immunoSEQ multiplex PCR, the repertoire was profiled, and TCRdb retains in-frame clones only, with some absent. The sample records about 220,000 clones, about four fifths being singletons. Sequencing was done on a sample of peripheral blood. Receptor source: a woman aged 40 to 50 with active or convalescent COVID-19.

CDR3 in DNA: TGTGCCAGCCGCCTTACTAGCGGCCAAGAGACCCAGTACTTC. Amino acid sequence: CASRLTSGQETQYF. The rearrangement links TRBV6-5 to TRBJ2-5; 8 bases align to TRBD2. Germline loops: CDR1 MNHEY, CDR2 SVGAGI. CDR3 length: 14 residues. The trim removed 8 bases at V and 1 base at J, leaving 6 bases unmatched.

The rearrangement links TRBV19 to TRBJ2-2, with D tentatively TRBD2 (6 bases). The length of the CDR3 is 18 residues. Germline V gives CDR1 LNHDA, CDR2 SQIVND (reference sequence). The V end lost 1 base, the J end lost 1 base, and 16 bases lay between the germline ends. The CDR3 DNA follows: TGTGCCAGTAGTATAGCGGGGACTGAGTACCGGAACACCGGGGAGCTGTTTTTT. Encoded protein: CASSIAGTEYRNTGELFF.

DNA of the CDR3: TGTGCCAGCAGCCACCGCGCCCTCGGACGGGGGAACACTGAAGCTTTCTTT. Translation gives CASSHRALGRGNTEAFF. The genes are TRBV7-6 and TRBJ1-1; D unresolved. V was clipped by 5 bases and J by 1 base, with 20 bases between them. This CDR3 is 17 amino acids long. Germline lookup yields CDR1 SGHVS and CDR2 FNYEAQ.

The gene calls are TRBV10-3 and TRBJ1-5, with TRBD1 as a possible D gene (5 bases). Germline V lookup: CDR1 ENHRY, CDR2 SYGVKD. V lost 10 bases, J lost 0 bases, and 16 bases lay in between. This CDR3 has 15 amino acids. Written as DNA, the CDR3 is TGTGCCAGCGGGGCGGAGGAATATAGCAATCAGCCCCAGCATTTT. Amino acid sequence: CASGAEEYSNQPQHF.

The CDR3 region is CASSVPTGYTEAFF. The CDR3 nucleotides are TGTGCCAGCAGCGTGCCCACGGGGTACACTGAAGCTTTCTTT. The chain recombines TRBV28 with TRBJ1-1; the D is unclear. Looked up from germline, CDR1 is MDHEN and CDR2 is SYDVKM. V was shortened by 6 bases and J by 3 bases, with 14 bases between the two germline ends. The CDR3 totals 14 residues.

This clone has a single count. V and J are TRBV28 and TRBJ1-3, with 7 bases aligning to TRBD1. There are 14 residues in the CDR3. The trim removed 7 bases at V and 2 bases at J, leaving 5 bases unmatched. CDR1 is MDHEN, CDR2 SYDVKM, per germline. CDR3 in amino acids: CASTSTGTGNTIYF. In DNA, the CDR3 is TGTGCCAGCACCTCGACAGGGACTGGAAACACCATATATTTT.

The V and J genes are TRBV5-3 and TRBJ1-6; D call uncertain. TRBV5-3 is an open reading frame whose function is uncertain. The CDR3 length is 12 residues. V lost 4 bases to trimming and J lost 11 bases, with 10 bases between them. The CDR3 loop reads CARSPRPAPLHF. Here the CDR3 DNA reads TGTGCCAGAAGCCCTCGTCCAGCACCCCTCCACTTT.

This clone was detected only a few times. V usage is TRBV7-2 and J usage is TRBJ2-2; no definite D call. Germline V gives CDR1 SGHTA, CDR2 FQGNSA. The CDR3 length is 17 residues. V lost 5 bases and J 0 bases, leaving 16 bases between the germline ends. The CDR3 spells CASSPSLVGTNTGELFF. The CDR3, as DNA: TGTGCCAGCAGCCCTTCTCTAGTCGGCACGAACACCGGGGAGCTGTTTTTT.

CDR3 DNA sequence: TGTGCCAGCAGTCGTTCATTACTGCGGGAGGGCCCGGTGGATGAGCAGTTCTTC. Residues: CASSRSLLREGPVDEQFF. V is TRBV7-9 and J is TRBJ2-1; 9 bases line up with TRBD2. The CDR3 contains 18 residues. Trimming at V came to 6 bases and at J to 8 bases, leaving 20 bases not matched to a gene. From germline, CDR1 is SEHNR and CDR2 FQNEAQ (reference sequence).

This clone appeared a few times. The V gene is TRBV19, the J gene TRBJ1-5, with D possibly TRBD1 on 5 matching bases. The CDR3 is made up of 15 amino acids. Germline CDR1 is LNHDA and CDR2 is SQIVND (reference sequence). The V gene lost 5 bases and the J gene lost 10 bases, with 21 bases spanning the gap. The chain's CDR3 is CASSALRDFGPPQHF. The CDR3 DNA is TGTGCCAGTAGTGCGTTGAGGGACTTCGGGCCCCCCCAGCATTTT.

The CDR3 DNA reads TGTGCCAGCAGCTTCCGGGACAGGGGTAATTCACCCCTCCACTTT. Protein sequence: CASSFRDRGNSPLHF. This sequence joins TRBV9 and TRBJ1-6, with 10 positions matching TRBD1. With 4 bases clipped from V and 6 bases from J, the junction kept 4 bases outside the gene matches. Germline CDR1 SGDLS, CDR2 YYNGEE. The CDR3 is 15 residues long.

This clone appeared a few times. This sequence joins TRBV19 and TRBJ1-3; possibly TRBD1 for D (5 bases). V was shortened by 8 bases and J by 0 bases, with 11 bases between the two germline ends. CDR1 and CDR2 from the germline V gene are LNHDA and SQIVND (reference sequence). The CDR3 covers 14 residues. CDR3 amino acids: CASDPGGSGNTIYF. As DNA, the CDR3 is TGTGCCAGTGATCCGGGGGGCTCTGGAAACACCATATATTTT. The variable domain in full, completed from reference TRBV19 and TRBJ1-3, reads DGGITQSPKYLFRKEGQNVTLSCEQNLNHDAMYWYRQDPGQGLRLIYYSQIVNDFQKGDIAEGYSVSREKKESFPLTVTSAQKNPTAFYLCASDPGGSGNTIYFGEGSWLTVV.

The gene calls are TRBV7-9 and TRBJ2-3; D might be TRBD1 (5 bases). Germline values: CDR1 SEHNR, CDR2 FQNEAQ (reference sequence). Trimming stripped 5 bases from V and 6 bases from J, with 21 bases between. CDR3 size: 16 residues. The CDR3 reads CASSPGRAKVDDTQYF. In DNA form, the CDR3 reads TGTGCCAGCAGCCCAGGCAGGGCGAAAGTTGACGATACGCAGTATTTT.

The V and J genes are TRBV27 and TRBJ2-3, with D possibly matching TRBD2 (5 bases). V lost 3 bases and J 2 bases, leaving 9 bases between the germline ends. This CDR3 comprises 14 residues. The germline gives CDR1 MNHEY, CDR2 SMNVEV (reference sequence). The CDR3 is CASSFERYTDTQYF. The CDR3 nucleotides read TGTGCCAGCAGTTTTGAGCGGTACACAGATACGCAGTATTTT.

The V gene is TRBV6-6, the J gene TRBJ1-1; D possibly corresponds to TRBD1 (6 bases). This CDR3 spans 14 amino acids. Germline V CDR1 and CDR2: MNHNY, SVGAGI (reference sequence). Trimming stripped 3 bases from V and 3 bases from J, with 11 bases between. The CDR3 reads CASSYRDTYTEAFF. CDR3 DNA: TGTGCCAGCAGTTATAGGGACACCTACACTGAAGCTTTCTTT.

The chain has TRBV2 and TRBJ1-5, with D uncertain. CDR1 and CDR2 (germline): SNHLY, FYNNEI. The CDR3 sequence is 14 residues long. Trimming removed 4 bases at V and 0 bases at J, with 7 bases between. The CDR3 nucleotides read TGTGCCAGCAGTGGAGCATATAGCAATCAGCCCCAGCATTTT. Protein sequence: CASSGAYSNQPQHF. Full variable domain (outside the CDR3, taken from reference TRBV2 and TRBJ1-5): EPEVTQTPSHQVTQMGQEVILRCVPISNHLYFYWYRQILGQKVEFLVSFYNNEISEKSEIFDDQFSVERPDGSNFTLKIRSTKLEDSAMYFCASSGAYSNQPQHFGDGTRLSIL.

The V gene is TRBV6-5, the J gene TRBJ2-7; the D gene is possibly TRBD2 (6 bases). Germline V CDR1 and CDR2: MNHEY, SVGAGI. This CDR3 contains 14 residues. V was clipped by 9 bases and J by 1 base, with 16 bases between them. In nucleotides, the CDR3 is TGTGCCAGTACCCGGACTACTCTATCCTACGAGCAGTACTTC. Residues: CASTRTTLSYEQYF.

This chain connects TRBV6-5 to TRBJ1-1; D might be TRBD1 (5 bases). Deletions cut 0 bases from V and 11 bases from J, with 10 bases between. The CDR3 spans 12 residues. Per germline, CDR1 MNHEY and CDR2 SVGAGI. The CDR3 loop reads CASSYSAGQAFF. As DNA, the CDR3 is TGTGCCAGCAGTTACTCAGCAGGGCAGGCTTTCTTT.

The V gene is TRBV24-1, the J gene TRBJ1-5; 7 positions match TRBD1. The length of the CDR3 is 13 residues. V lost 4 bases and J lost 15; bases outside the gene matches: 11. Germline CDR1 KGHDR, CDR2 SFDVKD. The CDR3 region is CATSDPRQGGWHF. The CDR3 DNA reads TGTGCCACCAGTGACCCTAGACAGGGCGGTTGGCATTTT.

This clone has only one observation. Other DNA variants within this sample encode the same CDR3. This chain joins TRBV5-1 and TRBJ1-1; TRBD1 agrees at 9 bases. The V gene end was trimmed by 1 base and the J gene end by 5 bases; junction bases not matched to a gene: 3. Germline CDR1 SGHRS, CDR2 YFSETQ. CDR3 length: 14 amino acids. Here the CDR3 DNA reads TGCGCCAGCAGCTTGTACAGGGGGCATACTGAAGCTTTCTTT. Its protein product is CASSLYRGHTEAFF.

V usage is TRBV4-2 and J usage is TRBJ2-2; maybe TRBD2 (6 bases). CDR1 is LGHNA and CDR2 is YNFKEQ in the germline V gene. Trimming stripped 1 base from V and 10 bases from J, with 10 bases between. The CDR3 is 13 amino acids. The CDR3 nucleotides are TGTGCCAGCAGCCAAGGGCGGGAAATGGAGCTGTTTTTT. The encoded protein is CASSQGREMELFF.

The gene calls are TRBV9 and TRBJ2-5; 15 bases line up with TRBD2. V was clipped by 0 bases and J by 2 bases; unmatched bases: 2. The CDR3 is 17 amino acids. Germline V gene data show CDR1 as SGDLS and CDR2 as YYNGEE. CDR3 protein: CASSVVGLAGGQETQYF. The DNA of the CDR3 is TGTGCCAGCAGCGTAGTAGGACTAGCGGGGGGGCAAGAGACCCAGTACTTC.

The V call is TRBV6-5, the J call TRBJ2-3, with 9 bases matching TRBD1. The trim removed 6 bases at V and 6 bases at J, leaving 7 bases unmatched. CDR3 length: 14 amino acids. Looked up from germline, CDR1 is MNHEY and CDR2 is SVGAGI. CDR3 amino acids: CASRRTGVGDTQYF. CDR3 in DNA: TGTGCCAGCAGGAGGACAGGGGTGGGGGATACGCAGTATTTT.

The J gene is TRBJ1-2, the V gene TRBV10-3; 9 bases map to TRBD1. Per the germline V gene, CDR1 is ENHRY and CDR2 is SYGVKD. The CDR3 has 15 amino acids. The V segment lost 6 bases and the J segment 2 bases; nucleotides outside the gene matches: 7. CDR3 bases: TGTGCCATCAGACCTTCACAGGGGGCAAACTATGGCTACACCTTC. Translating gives CAIRPSQGANYGYTF.